One and the same sample provided the 14 T cell receptor beta chains below, sequenced in a study of T cells after yellow fever vaccination. Via MiXCR, TCRdb re-called the 5' RACE reads, giving one row per CDR3 protein. The sample records around 550,000 distinct CDR3 sequences, about a fifth being singletons. The input for sequencing was PBMCs, taken 15 days after the yellow fever booster vaccination. These receptors were obtained from a man younger than 40 who received the YFV17D yellow fever vaccine.

This clonotype was counted only a few times. V gene TRBV6-5 combines with J gene TRBJ1-1, with D perhaps matching TRBD1 (6 bases). Per the germline V gene, CDR1 is MNHEY and CDR2 is SVGAGI. The CDR3 sequence is 17 residues long. Trimming stripped 5 bases from V and 0 bases from J, with 19 bases between. This chain's CDR3 is CASSTGGTTLMNTEAFF. The DNA for the CDR3 is TGTGCCAGCAGTACTGGGGGGACAACTCTCATGAACACTGAAGCTTTCTTT.

The chain carries TRBV10-2 and TRBJ2-3; D is ambiguous. Trimming stripped 3 bases from V and 6 bases from J, with 10 bases between. Germline loops: CDR1 WSHSY, CDR2 SAAADI. There are 13 residues in the CDR3. The CDR3 sequence is CASSDEDRDTQYF. CDR3 nucleotide sequence: TGCGCCAGCAGTGACGAGGATAGGGATACGCAGTATTTT.

V usage is TRBV20-1 and J usage is TRBJ2-1, with 12 bases lining up with TRBD2. Trimming removed 6 bases from V and 9 bases from J; junction bases left unmatched: 12. CDR1 is DFQATT, CDR2 SNEGSKA, per germline (reference sequence). The CDR3 has 15 amino acids. The chain's CDR3 is CSASLLAGGPGEQFF. CDR3 nucleotides: TGCAGTGCCAGCCTCCTAGCGGGAGGGCCAGGTGAGCAGTTCTTC.

This clonotype came up a few times. The chain recombines TRBV6-2 or TRBV6-3 with TRBJ2-7; weak D call: TRBD2 (5 bases). Trimming took off 5 bases at V and 2 bases at J, with 19 bases between the two ends. Germline V gives CDR1 MNHEY, CDR2 SVGEGT. The CDR3 sequence is 16 residues long. For the CDR3, the DNA is TGTGCCAGCAGTCCAAGAGGGTCGGGAAGCCCCTACGAGCAGTACTTC. This encodes CASSPRGSGSPYEQYF.

This clonotype was seen only a few times. A read error may account for a junction end that differs from germline. The chain combines TRBV27 with TRBJ1-6; D ambiguous. The length of the CDR3 is 17 residues. Germline CDR1 is MNHEY and CDR2 is SMNVEV (reference sequence). The CDR3 DNA is TGTGCCAGCAGCCCTACGGCAGCAAGCTCCTATAATTCACCCTTCCACTTT. Encoded protein: CASSPTAASSYNSPFHF.

This clonotype was counted between two and nine times. The chain is built from TRBV6-1 and TRBJ2-6; D perhaps matches TRBD2 (6 bases). CDR3 size: 14 residues. V dropped 8 bases and J dropped 4 bases, with 12 bases sitting between them. In germline, CDR1 is MNHNS, CDR2 SASEGT. The CDR3 DNA reads TGTGCCAGCTGGGAGGCGCCCGGGGCCAACGTCCTGACTTTC. Translating it yields CASWEAPGANVLTF.

J is TRBJ2-2 and V is TRBV5-1, with D possibly TRBD1 on 6 matching bases. From germline, CDR1 is SGHRS and CDR2 YFSETQ. V was clipped by 6 bases and J by 6 bases, with 21 bases between them. This CDR3 region has 16 residues. The CDR3 spells CASINTVTGRAGELFF. The CDR3 DNA reads as TGCGCCAGCATCAATACCGTGACAGGTCGTGCCGGGGAGCTGTTTTTT.

This chain uses TRBV29-1 with TRBJ1-1; D remains unclear. The V end lost 4 bases, the J end lost 8 bases, and 17 bases lay between the germline ends. CDR1 SQVTM and CDR2 ANQGSEA come from the germline V gene. The CDR3 is 13 residues long. The CDR3 loop is CSVASNQKQEAFF. CDR3 DNA sequence: TGCAGCGTTGCCTCGAATCAAAAACAAGAAGCTTTCTTT.

This clonotype occurred many times. Here the CDR3 reads CASSLYPGAYEQYF. DNA of the CDR3: TGTGCCAGCAGCCTGTATCCGGGAGCCTACGAGCAGTACTTC. The chain is built from TRBV12-3 or TRBV12-4 and TRBJ2-7; D may be TRBD2 (6 bases). Trimming took off 6 bases at V and 2 bases at J, with 14 bases between the two ends. This CDR3 is built from 14 residues.

This clonotype was detected a few times. The chain has TRBV19 and TRBJ1-4, with D unresolved. The germline gives CDR1 LNHDA, CDR2 SQIVND (reference sequence). The CDR3 spans 13 residues. Trimming stripped 9 bases from V and 0 bases from J, with 8 bases between. DNA for the CDR3: TGTGCCAGCGTTTCTTCAACTAATGAAAAACTGTTTTTT. Its protein product is CASVSSTNEKLFF.

This clonotype turned up a few times. This rearrangement joins TRBV30 to TRBJ2-1; D is perhaps TRBD2 (6 bases). This CDR3 is built from 15 residues. The germline V gene has CDR1 GTSNPN and CDR2 SVGIG (reference sequence). Trimming took 3 bases from V and 1 from J, leaving 13 bases between them. CDR3 DNA sequence: TGTGCCTGGAGATTACGGGAGCTTTCCTACAATGAGCAGTTCTTC. Its translation is CAWRLRELSYNEQFF.

This clonotype has more than one count but fewer than ten. The genes are TRBV5-1 and TRBJ2-7, with D maybe TRBD2 (5 bases). Germline V CDR1 and CDR2: SGHRS, YFSETQ. There are 15 residues in the CDR3. V was pared by 5 bases and J by 0 bases, with 15 bases between. The CDR3: CASSRPLAASYEQYF. The CDR3, as DNA: TGCGCCAGCAGTCGACCCCTAGCTGCCTCCTACGAGCAGTACTTC.

V gene TRBV19 combines with J gene TRBJ2-5, with a possible D match to TRBD2 (5 bases). CDR3 length: 14 residues. Per the germline V gene, CDR1 is LNHDA and CDR2 is SQIVND (reference sequence). Trimming took off 5 bases at V and 5 bases at J, with 15 bases between the two ends. The CDR3 reads CASSPKVVAETQYF. As DNA, the CDR3 is TGTGCCAGTAGTCCCAAAGTCGTAGCGGAGACCCAGTACTTC. The full variable domain, with the rest looked up from reference TRBV19 and TRBJ2-5, is DGGITQSPKYLFRKEGQNVTLSCEQNLNHDAMYWYRQDPGQGLRLIYYSQIVNDFQKGDIAEGYSVSREKKESFPLTVTSAQKNPTAFYLCASSPKVVAETQYFGPGTRLLVL.

The V call is TRBV29-1, the J call TRBJ2-5, with 7 bases aligning to TRBD2. This CDR3 comprises 12 residues. Unmatched junction bases numbered 6, after V lost 2 bases and J lost 9 bases. CDR1 is SQVTM, CDR2 ANQGSEA, per germline. In nucleotides, the CDR3 is TGCAGCGTTGAAAGCGGGGACTCGGCCCAGTACTTC. It specifies CSVESGDSAQYF.